This T cell receptor beta chain stems from a study of cytomegalovirus exposure and HLA in healthy donors. Study in general: Across 300 to 400 genotyped donors, around 80% landed in the Caucasian-associated ancestry cluster.

Primers: 60 Vbeta forward and 13 Jbeta reverse. Repertoires were generated with immunoSEQ multiplex PCR, while TCRdb's copy carries only in-frame clones and drops some. The data contain 100,000 to 150,000 clones, around 78% of them singletons. As for this clone: Its specificity is unknown.

Germline CDR1 SGHRS, CDR2 YFSETQ. Trimming cost V 3 bases and J 1 base, with 11 bases left between them. This CDR3 region has 15 residues. Study results and limitations: A later analysis appeared to link common viral pathogens to several of the most significant clusters. Reports indicate that TCR beta sequences accurately predicted the HLA-A and HLA-B alleles of most subjects. By HLA locus, TCR association rates varied in a later analysis, with DRB1 showing the most and HLA-C the fewest.

The sample comprised PBMCs. The receptor comes from a man aged 55 to 69 in good health and CMV-seropositive. The V and J genes are TRBV5-1 and TRBJ1-5; possible D gene TRBD1, 6 bases. Here the CDR3 reads CASSWGGRSNQPQHF. The DNA for the CDR3 is TGCGCCAGCAGCTGGGGGGGGCGAAGCAATCAGCCCCAGCATTTT.